This entry lists 16 T cell receptor beta chains sequenced from one sample in a study of response to subunit inactivated influenza vaccine. TCRdb re-analysed the RT-PCR reads in MiXCR, keeping a single row per CDR3 protein. The top ten hold 11% of the sample, which has hundreds of thousands of distinct CDR3 sequences, about 11% seen once. This sample was shared with a second study, whose subject was T cells expressing NK-cell markers. That publication notes: Synthesis of TCR beta cDNA relied on 5'RACE template switching carrying UMIs.

Sequencing was performed on PBMCs from blood, taken on the day of vaccination. The source is a man in his forties or fifties who received an inactivated influenza vaccine.

This clonotype has at least ten counts. V and J are TRBV25-1 and TRBJ1-1; no firm D call. The CDR3 has 14 residues. Germline V CDR1 and CDR2: MGHDK, SYGVNS. Between the trimmed V and J ends, which lost 2 bases and 0 bases, there was a span of 7 bases. The CDR3 nucleotides are TGTGCCAGCAGTGAAACAGCGATGAACACTGAAGCTTTCTTT. The encoded protein is CASSETAMNTEAFF.

This clonotype was observed many times. The rearrangement links TRBV27 to TRBJ2-1, with unresolved D. Germline CDR1 reads MNHEY; CDR2 reads SMNVEV (reference sequence). Trimming took off 5 bases at V and 10 bases at J, with 12 bases between the two ends. The CDR3 consists of 12 residues. CDR3 sequence: CASSPSIGEQFF. CDR3 DNA: TGTGCCAGCAGTCCCTCCATCGGGGAGCAGTTCTTC.

CDR3 residues: CATERGGNNNEQFF. CDR3 DNA sequence: TGTGCCACCGAGCGGGGGGGTAACAACAATGAGCAGTTCTTC. The V call is TRBV27, the J call TRBJ2-1; 10 positions match TRBD2. CDR1 and CDR2 (germline): MNHEY, SMNVEV (reference sequence). J gave up 5 bases and V 10 bases, and 8 bases lay outside the gene matches. CDR3 length equals 14 residues.

This clonotype was recorded many times. The chain joins TRBV4-3 to TRBJ1-4; 7 nucleotides match TRBD1. Trimming removed 0 bases from V and 2 bases from J; junction bases left unmatched: 6. The germline gives CDR1 LGHNA, CDR2 YSLEER. The CDR3 has 17 amino acids. The CDR3 DNA is TGCGCCAGCAGCCAAGAGGAGGGGGCAGGGACTAATGAAAAACTGTTTTTT. The encoded protein is CASSQEEGAGTNEKLFF.

This chain joins TRBV10-3 and TRBJ2-5; D is uncertain. This CDR3 is built from 13 residues. V was clipped by 2 bases and J by 2 bases, with 6 bases between them. CDR1 is ENHRY and CDR2 is SYGVKD in the germline V gene. The CDR3 is CAISERVQETQYF. The CDR3, as DNA: TGTGCCATCAGTGAGCGCGTACAAGAGACCCAGTACTTC.

The chain employs TRBV4-2 and TRBJ2-1; D gene ambiguous. Per germline, CDR1 LGHNA and CDR2 YNFKEQ. Trimming cost V 4 bases and J 0 bases, with 10 bases left between them. The CDR3 totals 15 residues. The CDR3 nucleotides read TGTGCCAGCAGCCCACGACTTAACTCCTACAATGAGCAGTTCTTC. Protein sequence: CASSPRLNSYNEQFF.

The genes are TRBV28 and TRBJ2-7, with 7 bases identical to TRBD1. This CDR3 contains 19 residues. V was pared by 2 bases and J by 4 bases, with 20 bases of the junction left unmatched. Germline values: CDR1 MDHEN, CDR2 SYDVKM. The CDR3 DNA reads TGTGCCAGCAGTTTAGTTAGACAGGGAGTGAAGGCCATACTTTACGAGCAGTACTTC. Protein sequence: CASSLVRQGVKAILYEQYF.

This clonotype appeared many times. V and J are TRBV7-2 and TRBJ1-2; no clear D gene. Trimming left V 5 bases short and J 0 bases short, with 16 bases between. CDR1 and CDR2 (germline): SGHTA, FQGNSA. The CDR3 loop spans 16 amino acids. CDR3 DNA sequence: TGTGCCAGCAGCCTCCAACGGGTGGTATCTAACTATGGCTACACCTTC. It yields the protein CASSLQRVVSNYGYTF.

The chain uses TRBV12-3 or TRBV12-4 and TRBJ1-1; the D is unclear. Trimming removed 2 bases at V and 3 bases at J, with 7 bases between. This CDR3 region has 13 residues. DNA for the CDR3: TGTGCCAGCAGTTTATGGCAGTACACTGAAGCTTTCTTT. Amino acid sequence: CASSLWQYTEAFF.

This rearrangement joins TRBV7-2 to TRBJ1-4; TRBD1 matches at 7 bases. CDR3 length equals 14 residues. Germline V gene sequence: CDR1 SGHTA, CDR2 FQGNSA. J was trimmed by 8 bases and V by 5 bases; bases with no gene match: 8. CDR3 loop: CASSTTGTREKLFF. CDR3 bases: TGTGCCAGCAGCACGACAGGGACGAGGGAAAAACTGTTTTTT.

This clonotype appeared a few times. The chain couples TRBV4-1 to TRBJ2-1; the D gene is possibly TRBD2 (7 bases). Germline-derived CDR1 and CDR2 are MGHRA and YSYEKL. Trimming left V 1 base short and J 5 bases short, with 18 bases between. This CDR3 spans 17 amino acids. This CDR3 reads CASSQGTEGGWDNEQFF. CDR3 bases: TGCGCCAGCAGCCAAGGGACAGAGGGAGGGTGGGACAATGAGCAGTTCTTC.

The chain joins TRBV4-2 to TRBJ2-1; no clear D gene. V lost 0 bases and J 6 bases, leaving 9 bases between the germline ends. The germline CDR1 and CDR2 sequences are LGHNA and YNFKEQ. This CDR3 spans 14 amino acids. The DNA for the CDR3 is TGTGCCAGCAGCCAAGAATTTATAGGCAATGAGCAGTTCTTC. Its protein product is CASSQEFIGNEQFF.

This clonotype occurred a few times. V is TRBV29-1 and J is TRBJ2-7; TRBD2 is a possible D gene (5 bases). Germline lookup yields CDR1 SQVTM and CDR2 ANQGSEA. The CDR3 sequence is 11 residues long. V shed 7 bases and J shed 6 bases, with 13 bases lying between them. CDR3 region: CSAKTRGEQYF. The CDR3, as DNA: TGCAGCGCCAAGACCCGGGGCGAGCAGTACTTC.

Points on this clonotype: One end of the junction varies from germline; a read error may be responsible. Written as DNA, the CDR3 is TGCGCCAGCAGGTTGGGGGTGCAGGGAACCTACGAGCAGTACTTC. This codes for CASRLGVQGTYEQYF. The rearrangement uses TRBV5-1 and TRBJ2-7; either TRBD1 or TRBD2 may fit D (5 bases each). The germline V gene has CDR1 SGHRS and CDR2 YFSETQ. This CDR3 is 15 amino acids long.

In this sample, this clonotype turned up a few times. The genes are TRBV5-1 and TRBJ2-1; 14 bases align to TRBD2. CDR1 is SGHRS and CDR2 is YFSETQ in the germline V gene. J was trimmed by 8 bases and V by 4 bases; bases with no gene match: 8. This CDR3 has 16 amino acids. The CDR3 nucleotides are TGCGCCAGCAGCACACGGACTAGCGGGAGGATCGATGAGCAGTTCTTC. Its protein product is CASSTRTSGRIDEQFF.

The rearrangement joins TRBV28 to TRBJ2-5, with no clear D. This CDR3 comprises 14 residues. V gave up 5 bases and J gave up 3 bases, with 13 bases separating them. CDR1 and CDR2 (germline): MDHEN, SYDVKM. The CDR3 DNA is TGTGCCAGCAGTCCGCCGGGCCCGGAAGAGACCCAGTACTTC. Its protein product is CASSPPGPEETQYF.